This T cell receptor (beta chain) was sequenced in a study of OX40 agonist ivuxolimab in advanced cancers. Whole-study context: Three patients, one with hepatocellular carcinoma and two with cutaneous melanoma, responded partially.

Overall study results and limits: Within 6 weeks, CD4+ and CD8+ blood T cells expanded clonally at 0.1 to 3.0 mg/kg. Compared with CD4+, CD8+ T cells on average had more expanded clones.

Details on this clone: As yet, its antigen is unknown.

This CDR3 has 17 residues. V lost 4 bases to trimming and J lost 0 bases; unmatched junction nucleotides: 7. CDR1 and CDR2 (germline): SGHTA, FQGNSA. Profiled with immunoSEQ multiplex PCR; TCRdb holds only in-frame clones, not every one. The sample holds some 150,000 clones, approximately 90% seen once. This clonotype was sampled from an adult with an advanced solid tumor such as melanoma, head and neck, liver or kidney cancer. The sequenced sample was CD4+ or CD8+ T cells sorted from blood, obtained in a trial of the OX40 agonist ivuxolimab. The chain combines TRBV7-2 with TRBJ2-3; 10 bases are a match to TRBD1. This CDR3 reads CASSSRTGGLSTDTQYF. CDR3 in DNA: TGTGCCAGCAGCTCCCGGACAGGGGGATTAAGCACAGATACGCAGTATTTT. Combining the CDR3 with reference TRBV7-2 and TRBJ2-3 gives the whole variable domain GAGVSQSPSNKVTEKGKDVELRCDPISGHTALYWYRQSLGQGLEFLIYFQGNSAPDKSGLPSDRFSAERTGGSVSTLTIQRTQQEDSAVYLCASSSRTGGLSTDTQYFGPGTRLTVL.